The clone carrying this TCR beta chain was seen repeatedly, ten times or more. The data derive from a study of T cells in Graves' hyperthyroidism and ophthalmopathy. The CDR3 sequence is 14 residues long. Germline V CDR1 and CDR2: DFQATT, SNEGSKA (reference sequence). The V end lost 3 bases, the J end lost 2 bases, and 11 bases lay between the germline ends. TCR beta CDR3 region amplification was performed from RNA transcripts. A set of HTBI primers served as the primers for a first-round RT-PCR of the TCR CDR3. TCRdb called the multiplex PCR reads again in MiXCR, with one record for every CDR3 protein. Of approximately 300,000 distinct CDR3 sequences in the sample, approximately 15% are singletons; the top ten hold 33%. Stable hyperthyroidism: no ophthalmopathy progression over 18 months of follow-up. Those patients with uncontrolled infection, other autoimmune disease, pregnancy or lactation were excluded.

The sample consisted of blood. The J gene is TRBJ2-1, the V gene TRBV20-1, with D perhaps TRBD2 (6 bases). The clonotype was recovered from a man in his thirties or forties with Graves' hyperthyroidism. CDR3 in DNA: TGCAGTGCTAGGGGGGGTAGAGCCTACAATGAGCAGTTCTTC. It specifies CSARGGRAYNEQFF.